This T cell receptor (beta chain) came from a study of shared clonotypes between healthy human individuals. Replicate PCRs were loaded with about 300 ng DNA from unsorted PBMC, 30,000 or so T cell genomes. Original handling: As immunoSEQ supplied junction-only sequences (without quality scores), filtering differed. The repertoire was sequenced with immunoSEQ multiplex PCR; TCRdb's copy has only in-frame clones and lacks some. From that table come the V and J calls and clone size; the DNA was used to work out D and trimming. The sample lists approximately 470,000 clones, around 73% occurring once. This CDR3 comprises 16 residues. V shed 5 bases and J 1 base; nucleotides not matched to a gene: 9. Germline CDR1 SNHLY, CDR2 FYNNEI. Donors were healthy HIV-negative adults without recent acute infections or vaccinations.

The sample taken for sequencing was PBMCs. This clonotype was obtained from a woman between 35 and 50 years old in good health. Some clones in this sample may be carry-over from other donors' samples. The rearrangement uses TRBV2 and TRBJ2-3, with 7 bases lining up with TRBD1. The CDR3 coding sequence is TGTGCCAGCAGTCCCCAAGGACAGGTCGGCACAGATACGCAGTATTTT. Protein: CASSPQGQVGTDTQYF.